This T cell receptor (beta chain) was obtained from a study of OX40 agonist ivuxolimab in advanced cancers. Study context: Earlier treatment with anti-PD-1, anti-PD-L1 or anti-CTLA-4 was permitted, and around 43% had received some.

The study's findings and limits: Clonal expansion from baseline to week 6 occurred in both CD4+ and CD8+ T cells. Some patients without response likewise showed low normalized clonal expansion.

Trimming cost V 3 bases and J 10 bases, with 11 bases left between them. Germline V gene lookup returns CDR1 DFQATT and CDR2 SNEGSKA (reference sequence). The CDR3 contains 11 residues. Repertoires were generated with immunoSEQ multiplex PCR, while TCRdb's copy carries only in-frame clones and drops some. The repertoire includes tens of thousands of clones, more than 65% of them detected once, and more than 3.5% sits in the top ten. Blood draws occurred at baseline, cycle 4 day 1, and cycle 7 day 1. As concerns this clone: The antigen remains undetermined.

The sample consisted of CD4+ or CD8+ T cells sorted from blood, taken in a trial of the OX40 agonist ivuxolimab. This chain links TRBV20-1 with TRBJ2-3, with a weak D call TRBD2 (6 bases). The TCR was taken from an adult with an advanced solid tumor such as melanoma, head and neck, liver or kidney cancer. In DNA form, the CDR3 reads TGCAGTGCTAGGGCCGGGACTCCGCAGTATTTT. This gives the protein CSARAGTPQYF.